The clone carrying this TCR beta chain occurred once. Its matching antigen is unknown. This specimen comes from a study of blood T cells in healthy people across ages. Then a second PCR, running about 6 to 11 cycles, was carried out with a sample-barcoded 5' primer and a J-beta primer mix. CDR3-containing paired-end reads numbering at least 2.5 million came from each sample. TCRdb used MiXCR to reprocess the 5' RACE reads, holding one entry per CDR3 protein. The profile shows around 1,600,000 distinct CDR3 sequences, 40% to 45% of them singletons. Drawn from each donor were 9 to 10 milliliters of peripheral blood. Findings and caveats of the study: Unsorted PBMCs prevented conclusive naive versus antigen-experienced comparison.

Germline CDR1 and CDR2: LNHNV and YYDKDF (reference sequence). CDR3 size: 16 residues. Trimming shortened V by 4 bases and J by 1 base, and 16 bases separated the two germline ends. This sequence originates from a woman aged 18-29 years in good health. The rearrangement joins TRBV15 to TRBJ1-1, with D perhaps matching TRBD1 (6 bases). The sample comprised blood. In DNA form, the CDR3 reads TGTGCCACCAGCACCGACGTCCAGGGGCAGAACACTGAAGCTTTCTTT. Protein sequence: CATSTDVQGQNTEAFF.